These 11 T cell receptor beta chains were sequenced from one sample in a study of cytomegalovirus exposure and HLA in healthy donors. Primers included in the PCR were 60 Vbeta and 13 Jbeta primers. Assay: immunoSEQ multiplex PCR; the TCRdb copy retains only in-frame clones and omits some. The table records some 150,000 clones, about 79% of them present only once. The specimen sequenced was PBMCs. The receptors come from a man aged 40-49 years in good health and CMV-seropositive.

The chain has TRBV29-1 and TRBJ1-3; no definite D call. There are 11 residues in the CDR3. Germline V gives CDR1 SQVTM, CDR2 ANQGSEA. The CDR3 loop is CSGRSGNTIYF. DNA of the CDR3: TGCTCGGGTCGCTCTGGAAACACCATATATTTT. Full variable domain (missing parts from reference TRBV29-1 and TRBJ1-3): SAVISQKPSRDICQRGTSLTIQCQVDSQVTMMFWYRQQPGQSLTLIATANQGSEATYESGFVIDKFPISRPNLTFSTLTVSNMSPEDSSIYLCSGRSGNTIYFGEGSWLTVV.

The rearrangement links TRBV5-1 to TRBJ2-5; tentatively, D is TRBD2 (6 bases). The CDR3 is 15 residues long. V was shortened by 4 bases and J by 5 bases, with 18 bases between the two germline ends. CDR1 is SGHRS and CDR2 is YFSETQ in the germline V gene. CDR3 amino acids: CASSQRAGSWETQYF. As DNA, the CDR3 is TGCGCCAGCAGCCAGCGGGCGGGGTCCTGGGAGACCCAGTACTTC.

This chain links TRBV6-6 with TRBJ2-7; TRBD1 agrees at 10 bases. V trimming: 6 bases; J trimming: 4 bases; junction bases outside the gene matches: 6. This CDR3 is built from 14 residues. Germline-derived CDR1 and CDR2 are MNHNY and SVGAGI (reference sequence). The DNA of the CDR3 is TGTGCCAGCAGCCTGAGGACAGGGGGGTACGAGCAGTACTTC. Amino acids: CASSLRTGGYEQYF.

This sequence joins TRBV7-2 and TRBJ1-2; 8 bases are a match to TRBD1. Trimming cost V 4 bases and J 8 bases; bases outside gene matches: 15. Germline assignment: CDR1 SGHTA and CDR2 FQGNSA. The CDR3 spans 16 residues. Here the CDR3 reads CASSSRRQGPAYGYTF. The CDR3 coding sequence is TGTGCCAGCAGCTCCCGAAGACAGGGGCCGGCGTACGGCTACACCTTC. Complete variable domain (other parts from reference TRBV7-2 and TRBJ1-2): GAGVSQSPSNKVTEKGKDVELRCDPISGHTALYWYRQSLGQGLEFLIYFQGNSAPDKSGLPSDRFSAERTGGSVSTLTIQRTQQEDSAVYLCASSSRRQGPAYGYTFGSGTRLTVV.

This chain joins TRBV7-3 and TRBJ2-1; tentative D call: TRBD2 (6 bases). CDR1 is SGHTA and CDR2 is FQGTGA in the germline V gene. This CDR3 region has 17 residues. With 1 base removed from V and 7 bases from J, the gap between germline ends came to 20 bases. CDR3 DNA: TGTGCCAGCAGCTTAATGGGAGGAGCAATTGGGTTTAATGAGCAGTTCTTC. This gives the protein CASSLMGGAIGFNEQFF.

The V call is TRBV11-2, the J call TRBJ2-1; TRBD2 is a possible D gene (6 bases). CDR1 SGHAT and CDR2 FQNNGV come from the germline V gene. Trimming took 1 base from V and 0 from J, leaving 13 bases between them. The CDR3 totals 17 residues. The CDR3 sequence is CASSLAVADSSYNEQFF. Written as DNA, the CDR3 is TGTGCCAGCAGCTTAGCCGTAGCGGATAGCTCCTACAATGAGCAGTTCTTC.

This sequence joins TRBV5-1 and TRBJ2-1; no firm D call. The germline CDR1 and CDR2 sequences are SGHRS and YFSETQ. CDR3 size: 14 residues. V dropped 8 bases and J dropped 1 base, with 13 bases sitting between them. Here the CDR3 DNA reads TGCGCCAGTTACAGTCCCTCTTCCTACAATGAGCAGTTCTTC. Translation gives CASYSPSSYNEQFF.

The chain has TRBV6-1 and TRBJ2-3, with TRBD2 identical over 9 bases. CDR1 is MNHNS, CDR2 SASEGT, per germline. This CDR3 is built from 14 residues. The V segment lost 6 bases and the J segment 0 bases; nucleotides outside the gene matches: 1. DNA for the CDR3: TGTGCCAGCAGGCTAGCGGGAAGCACAGATACGCAGTATTTT. Translation gives CASRLAGSTDTQYF.

This chain connects TRBV7-8 to TRBJ2-7, with 7 bases lining up with TRBD1. CDR1 is SGHVS, CDR2 FQNEAQ, per germline. The CDR3 has 12 residues. The trim removed 3 bases at V and 6 bases at J, leaving 2 bases unmatched. The chain's CDR3 is CASSLTGSEQYF. For the CDR3, the DNA is TGTGCCAGCAGCTTGACAGGGTCCGAGCAGTACTTC.

The V call is TRBV6-5, the J call TRBJ1-5; D perhaps matches TRBD1 (5 bases). The CDR3 extends over 15 amino acids. CDR1 MNHEY and CDR2 SVGAGI come from the germline V gene. The germline V and J ends were trimmed by 5 bases and 3 bases, with 14 bases remaining between them. CDR3 loop: CASSQRQTLNQPQHF. The CDR3 bases are TGTGCCAGCAGTCAAAGACAGACTCTCAATCAGCCCCAGCATTTT.

The chain uses TRBV10-3 and TRBJ2-4; TRBD1 matches 10 bases. Germline CDR1 and CDR2: ENHRY and SYGVKD. The CDR3 extends over 15 amino acids. V was pared by 0 bases and J by 8 bases, with 4 bases of the junction left unmatched. For the CDR3, the DNA is TGTGCCATCAGTGAGTCGAGTGGGACAGGGGACATTCAGTACTTC. Residues: CAISESSGTGDIQYF.